This TCR beta chain is from a study of blood T cell repertoires in COVID-19. The V segment lost 5 bases and the J segment 8 bases; nucleotides outside the gene matches: 3. Germline-derived CDR1 and CDR2 are SGHVS and FNYEAQ. There are 13 residues in the CDR3. In the authors' methods: For nucleated cells, counts were estimated from reference gene primer amplification. The protocol was immunoSEQ multiplex PCR, while the TCRdb copy is restricted to in-frame clones and leaves out a portion. The V and J calls and clone size come from that table; D and trimming were worked out from the DNA. The sample carries approximately 270,000 clones, approximately 90% recorded once.

The chain uses TRBV7-6 and TRBJ1-6; 7 bases map to TRBD1. This TCR was sampled from a woman aged 30 to 39 with acute COVID-19. The specimen sequenced was PBMCs or T cells enriched from blood (not recorded which). The DNA of the CDR3 is TGTGCCAGCAGCCCAGACAGGGATTCACCCCTCCACTTT. It is translated as CASSPDRDSPLHF. The entire variable domain, with the rest obtained from reference TRBV7-6 and TRBJ1-6, is as follows: GAGVSQSPRYKVTKRGQDVALRCDPISGHVSLYWYRQALGQGPEFLTYFNYEAQQDKSGLPNDRFSAERPEGSISTLTIQRTEQRDSAMYRCASSPDRDSPLHFGNGTRLTVT.